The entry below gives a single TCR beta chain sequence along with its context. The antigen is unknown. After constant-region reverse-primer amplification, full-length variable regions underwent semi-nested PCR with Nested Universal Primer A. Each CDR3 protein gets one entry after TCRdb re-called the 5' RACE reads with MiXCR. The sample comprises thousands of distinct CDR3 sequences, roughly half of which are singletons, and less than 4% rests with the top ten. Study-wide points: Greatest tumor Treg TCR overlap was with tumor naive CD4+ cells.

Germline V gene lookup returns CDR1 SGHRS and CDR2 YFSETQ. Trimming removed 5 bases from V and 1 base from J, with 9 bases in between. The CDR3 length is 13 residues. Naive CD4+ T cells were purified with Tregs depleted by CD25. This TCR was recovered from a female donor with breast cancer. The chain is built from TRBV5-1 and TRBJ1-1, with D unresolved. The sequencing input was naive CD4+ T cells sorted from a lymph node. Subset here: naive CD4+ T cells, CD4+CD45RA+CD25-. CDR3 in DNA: TGCGCCAGCAGGTCACAGCGGAACACTGAAGCTTTCTTT. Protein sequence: CASRSQRNTEAFF.